This entry concerns a single TCR beta chain. The antigen is unknown. No patient had autoimmune disease or received systemic immunosuppression. Generated by immunoSEQ multiplex PCR, the TCRdb table keeps only in-frame clones and is missing some. The data contain 43,000 or so clones, 60% to 80% of them singletons. The germline CDR1 and CDR2 sequences are SGHNT and YYREEE (reference sequence). Deletions cut 0 bases from V and 6 bases from J, with 11 bases between. The length of the CDR3 is 14 residues. The data originate from a study of OX40 agonist ivuxolimab in advanced cancers. Study details: Ivuxolimab, an antibody acting as an agonist of OX40 (CD134), was used to treat patients. Three patients responded partially, comprising one with hepatocellular carcinoma and two with cutaneous melanoma.

Overall study findings and caveats: At 0.1 to 3.0 mg/kg and by week 6, CD4+ and CD8+ T cells in the blood had expanded clonally.

The receptor was derived from an adult with an advanced solid tumor such as melanoma, head and neck, liver or kidney cancer. V and J are TRBV5-4 and TRBJ2-3; no firm D call. The sequencing here drew on CD4+ or CD8+ T cells sorted from blood, taken in a trial of the OX40 agonist ivuxolimab. CDR3 in amino acids: CASSLVDLPDTQYF. The CDR3 bases are TGTGCCAGCAGCTTGGTGGATCTCCCGGATACGCAGTATTTT.